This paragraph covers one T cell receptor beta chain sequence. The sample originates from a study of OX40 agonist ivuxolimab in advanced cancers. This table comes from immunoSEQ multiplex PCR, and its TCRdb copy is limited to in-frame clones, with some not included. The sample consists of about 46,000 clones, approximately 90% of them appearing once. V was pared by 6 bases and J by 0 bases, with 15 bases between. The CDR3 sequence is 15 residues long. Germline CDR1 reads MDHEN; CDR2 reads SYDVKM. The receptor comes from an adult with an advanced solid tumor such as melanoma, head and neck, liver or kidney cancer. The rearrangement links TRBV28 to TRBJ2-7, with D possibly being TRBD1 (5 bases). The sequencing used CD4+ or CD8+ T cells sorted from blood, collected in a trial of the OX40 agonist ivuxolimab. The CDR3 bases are TGTGCCAGCAGCCGGAAACAGGTGCACTCCTACGAGCAGTACTTC. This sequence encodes CASSRKQVHSYEQYF.